This T cell receptor beta chain comes out of a study of T cell repertoires in cytomegalovirus infection. Looking at the study overall: Carrying CMV and the relevant HLA type showed in public TCR beta signatures. Study results and caveats: There were carriers of CMV plus the relevant HLA, and cumulative public TCR beta family frequency identified them. Dominating the ex vivo response were TCR beta clonotypes that were CMV-specific and HLA-C-restricted.

TCRdb ran MiXCR on the reads and lists one entry per CDR3 protein. The data hold about 310,000 distinct CDR3 sequences, with roughly a sixth observed a single time. The CDR3 is 10 amino acids. Per germline, CDR1 MDHEN and CDR2 SYDVKM. V shed 5 bases and J shed 2 bases, with 1 base lying between them. As regards this clonotype: No antigen is known for it.

The chain has TRBV28 and TRBJ2-7; D is ambiguous. The sequence derives from a human donor in good health (CMV status not recorded). Some clones in this sample may be carry-over from other donors' samples. The sequenced sample was PBMCs. CDR3 loop: CASSTYEQYF. As DNA, the CDR3 is TGTGCCAGCAGTACCTACGAGCAGTACTTC.